This T cell receptor (beta chain) was recorded in a study of tumor-infiltrating lymphocytes in primary liver carcinoma. The template, approximately 500 ng total RNA, yielded TCR beta cDNA made with a constant-region primer. ARM-PCR, slightly modified, supplied the TCR beta libraries through three nested multiplex PCR rounds. TRBV1-TRBV30 forward primers paired with a C-beta reverse primer drove the first two PCR rounds, about 10 cycles each. TCRdb independently ran MiXCR on the multiplex PCR reads; one entry per CDR3 protein. The data contain 45,000 to 55,000 distinct CDR3 sequences, less than 75% of them singletons. Both RNA and DNA were isolated together from about 21-30 mg of bulk tissue that had not been sorted. Treatment-naive at the time, the patients had chronic HBV infection. Sampling of every tumor involved five separate regions. These included the tumor centre. More than 80% viable tumor cells made up every tumor sample.

A few counts support this clonotype. Antigen specificity is unknown. CDR1 is SQVTM, CDR2 ANQGSEA, per germline. The CDR3 has 11 amino acids. V dropped 6 bases and J dropped 13 bases, with 16 bases sitting between them. Overall study results and limits: Merely some 8-24% of top clones spanned all five tumor regions.

V gene TRBV29-1 combines with J gene TRBJ2-1, with D hard to call. Sequencing was carried out using liver tumor tissue from sampling region 5. The subset denotes: tumor region T5, tumor centre. This TCR came from a man aged 40-50 years with primary liver carcinoma and hepatitis B virus infection. CDR3 protein: CSVDKRNGQFF. The CDR3, as DNA: TGCAGCGTCGATAAGAGGAATGGACAGTTCTTC.